This T cell receptor (beta chain) emerged from a study of regulatory T cells in long-lasting Graves disease. Indicated time point: newly diagnosed GD, antithyroid drugs for less than 3 months. PBMC-extracted RNA yielded the TCR library. iRepertoire HTBI primers and Arm-PCR of CDR3 regions built TCR beta libraries. Each CDR3 protein is one row after TCRdb ran MiXCR on the multiplex PCR reads. The sample comprises about 470,000 distinct CDR3 sequences, under 15% of which are singletons, and 16% rests with the top ten. This sample was shared with a second study, whose subject was T cells in Graves' hyperthyroidism and ophthalmopathy. According to that study: Disease duration under 2 months; hyperthyroidism patients were aged 18 to 65.

The sequence derives from a woman in her 30s with Graves disease. Specimen: peripheral blood mononuclear cells (PBMCs), collected at new diagnosis, from a patient treated with antithyroid drugs.

The CDR3 DNA reads TGTGCCAGCAGCTCAGCCTTAGGGGAAGTCACGCAGTATTTT. This sequence encodes CASSSALGEVTQYF. The rearrangement uses TRBV13 and TRBJ2-3; maybe TRBD1 (5 bases). Looked up from germline, CDR1 is PRHDT and CDR2 is FYEKMQ (reference sequence). CDR3 length: 14 residues. V was pared by 4 bases and J by 9 bases, with 17 bases between.